Sequencing of this T cell receptor beta chain was carried out in a study of shared clonotypes between healthy human individuals (TCRdb year 2020). Study-level background: The cohort comprised two women and a few men aged 18 to 49 years. To increase sequencing depth and limit assay-specific biases, TCR repertoire library preparation and sequencing were carried out by different laboratories using diverse techniques. To estimate repertoire size and how much clonotype sharing occurs between individuals, the study deeply sequenced the blood TCR repertoires of roughly 5 healthy adults. Each donor's leukapheresis produced roughly between roughly 0.94 and 9.5 billion PBMCs. For each donor, CD4 naive and CD4 memory were each run on three plates, CD8 naive on two plates, and CD8 memory on one plate.

General findings and caveats noted by the study authors: Sampling was restricted to blood, and TCR repertoires in tissue are likely to differ from TCR repertoires in blood. Naive subsets generally had larger estimated clonotype richness than memory subsets did. Rarefaction of sorted-subset datasets indicated incomplete sequencing despite the large sequencing depth. When several donors were compared, the shared fraction of clonotypes was about 5.4% for naive CD4, 3.5% to 4% for naive CD8, more than 2% for memory CD4, and roughly 0.4% for memory CD8. Higher generation probabilities were observed for clonotypes shared by all four sorted-subset donors than for non-shared clonotypes. Based on pairwise subsampling, the degree of clonotype sharing among donors was expected to be affected by sequencing depth. The small number of donors limited the genetic and exposure-history diversity represented.

CDR1 and CDR2, looked up from the germline V gene, are ENHRY and SYGVKD. V has 5 bases trimmed and J has 2 bases trimmed; junction bases matching no gene number 12. The CDR3 starts with the cysteine, ends with the phenylalanine, and has 19 residues. The read is trimmed to its CDR3 DNA, 57 bases read in frame from base 1. Using the deep immunoSEQ assay, TCR CDR3 regions were amplified from genomic DNA by multiplex PCR. Extracted genomic DNA from each cell subset was distributed evenly across all wells of several immunoSEQ 96-well plates, and each plate was treated as a replicate. For sorted subsets, approximately 190 ng genomic DNA, equal to 30,000 or so T cell genomes, was loaded into each replicate PCR. Purified libraries were measured with a Qubit 3.0 fluorometer, size-checked on a Bioanalyzer 2100, and measured again with the KAPA Library Quantification kit. Every immunoSEQ 96-well plate was sequenced on a separate single-read 150-cycle Illumina NextSeq 550 flow cell. The published analysis was carried out like this. The immunoSEQ output contained only junctional sequences without quality scores, so filtering could not match that applied to full-length reads. Sequences were annotated with PyIR, a Python wrapper for IgBLAST v1.9, and V/J genes and CDR3 were assigned using IMGT germline references. Reads were removed for weak V/J assignments (E-value above 1e-6), missing CDR3, stop codons, out-of-frame junctions, or ambiguous translated residues. A V3J clonotype was defined by an identical inferred V gene, J gene, and CDR3 amino acid sequence. To compute the percentage overlap between repertoires, the number of shared unique clonotypes was divided by the size of the smaller repertoire. RTK rarefaction, the Chao1 estimator, and Recon v2.1 estimates of unobserved clonotypes were used to assess repertoire richness. For all TCRbeta clonotypes obtained by the gDNA method from a few donors, generation probabilities were computed with OLGA. As stored in TCRdb, this immuneACCESS dataset retains in-frame rearrangements with V and J assigned. A fraction of the clones does not appear; measured against another copy, unresolved V genes explain less than half of the discrepancy, and the remainder lacks a known reason. That table supplies the V and J calls and clone size; D and trimming were determined from the DNA. Across this sample there are fewer than 350,000 clones, with about nine tenths seen only once. The top ten clones comprise 15% to 20% of the sample.

The donors were healthy, HIV-negative adults who had no recently reported acute infections or vaccinations. Only Caucasian adults living in Nashville, Tennessee, USA were represented among the donors. CD8 memory samples consisted of magnetically selected CD45RO+ cells combined with CCR7-negative CD45RA+ effector memory (TemRA) cells. After blood collection by leukapheresis, PBMCs were isolated using Ficoll-Histopaque density gradient centrifugation and then cryopreserved in the vapor phase of liquid nitrogen. Analytical flow cytometry was used to check the purity and quantity of every magnetically sorted T cell population. Genomic DNA was isolated from every sorted fraction and measured by UV absorbance on a Nanodrop 2000c. A note on this clone: What this receptor recognizes is not known. Within one base of it there is no much larger clone, and no base qualities were kept.

This receptor chain uses TRBV10-3 and TRBJ2-3; a stretch of 14 junction bases matches TRBD2. This clonotype originated in a young man in good health. Sequencing was carried out using memory CD8+ T cells sorted from blood. The label giving this sample's cell subset or site can be read as: CD45RO+ cells pooled with CCR7-negative TemRA cells. The CDR3 protein: CAISHGTSGSWGYTDTQYF. At the DNA level, the sequence is TGTGCCATCAGTCACGGGACTAGCGGGAGTTGGGGCTACACAGATACGCAGTATTTT.